This entry lists 16 T cell receptor beta chains sequenced from one sample in a study of T cells in Graves' hyperthyroidism and ophthalmopathy. RNA transcripts yielded amplified TCR beta CDR3 regions. In the first-round RT-PCR of the TCR CDR3, the HTBI primer set was used. Using its own MiXCR run on the multiplex PCR reads, TCRdb lists one record per CDR3 protein. The profile covers 20,000 to 30,000 distinct CDR3 sequences, with roughly 45% appearing a single time and around 10% taken by the ten largest. Sequencing was carried out using blood. Source of these receptors: a woman under 40 with Graves' hyperthyroidism.

The chain joins TRBV20-1 to TRBJ2-1; D possibly matches TRBD1 or TRBD2 (5 bases each). This CDR3 spans 16 amino acids. V shed 2 bases and J shed 12 bases, with 26 bases lying between them. Germline V gene sequence: CDR1 DFQATT, CDR2 SNEGSKA (reference sequence). CDR3 sequence reads: CSARFRTGPSTDTQFF. The CDR3 DNA follows: TGCAGTGCTAGATTTAGGACGGGACCGAGCACAGATACGCAGTTCTTC.

This clonotype appeared many times. The chain is built from TRBV3-1 and TRBJ2-5; 8 positions agree with TRBD2. The junction had 12 bases not matched to a gene; V was cut back by 8 bases and J by 4 bases. The CDR3 totals 15 residues. From germline, CDR1 is LGHDT and CDR2 YNNKEL (reference sequence). The chain's CDR3 is CASRHGAGVGETQYF. The CDR3 DNA reads as TGTGCCAGCCGGCACGGAGCGGGAGTGGGAGAGACCCAGTACTTC.

Many counts were recorded for this clonotype. V and J are TRBV6-5 and TRBJ1-4; D is unclear. From germline, CDR1 is MNHEY and CDR2 SVGAGI. Trimming shortened V by 0 bases and J by 4 bases, and 3 bases separated the two germline ends. The CDR3 runs 13 residues. The CDR3 nucleotides read TGTGCCAGCAGTTACTCGCATAATGAAAAACTGTTTTTT. This translates into CASSYSHNEKLFF.

This clonotype is medium-sized in the sample. J is TRBJ1-2 and V is TRBV29-1, with D perhaps TRBD1 (5 bases). V was trimmed by 0 bases and J by 4 bases, leaving 24 bases between them. Per the germline V gene, CDR1 is SQVTM and CDR2 is ANQGSEA. This CDR3 is built from 18 residues. The CDR3 sequence: CSVEDEEWIREGTYGYTF. Here the CDR3 DNA reads TGCAGCGTTGAAGATGAGGAATGGATCAGGGAAGGGACCTATGGCTACACCTTC.

This clonotype counts as medium-sized. The J gene is TRBJ2-2, the V gene TRBV7-3; TRBD2 matches at 12 bases. Germline CDR1 reads SGHTA; CDR2 reads FQGTGA. The CDR3 sequence is 15 residues long. V trimming: 5 bases; J trimming: 5 bases; junction bases outside the gene matches: 3. The CDR3 DNA reads as TGTGCCAGCAGCCTACTAGCGGGAGGAACCGGGGAGCTGTTTTTT. Translated: CASSLLAGGTGELFF.

The sample holds many counts of this clonotype. This rearrangement joins TRBV7-2 to TRBJ1-1; 8 bases fit TRBD1. The CDR3 runs to 19 residues. The V gene's germline CDR1 is SGHTA and CDR2 FQGNSA. V lost 5 bases and J lost 1; bases outside the gene matches: 18. CDR3 sequence (DNA): TGTGCCAGCAGCCCCGCCCGACAGGGGTCCGCAGGCGCGAACACTGAAGCTTTCTTT. Protein sequence: CASSPARQGSAGANTEAFF. Based on the CDR3 plus reference TRBV7-2 and TRBJ1-1, the full variable domain is GAGVSQSPSNKVTEKGKDVELRCDPISGHTALYWYRQSLGQGLEFLIYFQGNSAPDKSGLPSDRFSAERTGGSVSTLTIQRTQQEDSAVYLCASSPARQGSAGANTEAFFGQGTRLTVV.

Regarding this clonotype: Its ends do not fully match the called genes, so a read error is possible. This chain connects TRBV5-6 to TRBJ1-5, with 7 positions matching TRBD1. The CDR3 has 16 residues. CDR1 is SGHDT and CDR2 is YYEEEE in the germline V gene. In DNA form, the CDR3 reads TGCGCCTGCAGCTCCCTTCTCCGGGACAGTGATCAGCCCCAGCATTTT. This translates into CACSSLLRDSDQPQHF.

This clonotype was detected ten times or more. This chain connects TRBV18 to TRBJ2-7; 7 bases are shared with TRBD1. This CDR3 region has 14 residues. CDR1 KGHSH and CDR2 LQKENI come from the germline V gene. After removal of 6 bases from V and 2 bases from J, the junction contained 7 bases not matched to a gene. The CDR3 region is CASSPPGQPYEQYF. In nucleotides, the CDR3 is TGTGCCAGCTCGCCTCCGGGACAGCCCTACGAGCAGTACTTC.

This clonotype was counted only a few times. The chain is built from TRBV18 and TRBJ2-6; D uncertain. The ends were cut back, 0 bases at V and 0 bases at J, with 6 bases in the middle. CDR3 length equals 16 residues. Germline V gene sequence: CDR1 KGHSH, CDR2 LQKENI. This CDR3 is CASSPPKLSGANVLTF. DNA for the CDR3: TGTGCCAGCTCACCACCGAAGCTCTCTGGGGCCAACGTCCTGACTTTC.

In its sample, this clonotype ranks as medium-sized. This chain joins TRBV7-2 and TRBJ2-7; maybe TRBD1 (7 bases). CDR1 and CDR2 (germline): SGHTA, FQGNSA. The CDR3 contains 16 residues. With 5 bases removed from V and 3 bases from J, the gap between germline ends came to 20 bases. The DNA for the CDR3 is TGTGCCAGCAGCCGAGGGGGCAGGGGGGACGTCTACGAGCAGTACTTC. This encodes CASSRGGRGDVYEQYF. Based on the CDR3 plus reference TRBV7-2 and TRBJ2-7, the full variable domain is GAGVSQSPSNKVTEKGKDVELRCDPISGHTALYWYRQSLGQGLEFLIYFQGNSAPDKSGLPSDRFSAERTGGSVSTLTIQRTQQEDSAVYLCASSRGGRGDVYEQYFGPGTRLTVT.

At least ten counts were recorded for this clonotype. The CDR3 coding sequence is TGTGCCAGCAGCTTTAACAGGGCCCCGGGGGAGACCCAGTACTTC. It specifies CASSFNRAPGETQYF. This chain uses TRBV13 with TRBJ2-5; TRBD1 might be the D (6 bases). Per the germline V gene, CDR1 is PRHDT and CDR2 is FYEKMQ (reference sequence). The V end was cut by 3 bases, the J end by 5 bases, with 16 bases between. This CDR3 is built from 15 residues.

In this sample, this clonotype turned up many times. The J gene is TRBJ1-3, the V gene TRBV14; D gene unclear. Germline lookup yields CDR1 SGHDN and CDR2 FVKESK. V was trimmed by 3 bases and J by 10 bases, leaving 7 bases between them. The CDR3 contains 11 residues. The CDR3 loop is CASSQGETIYF. The CDR3 DNA follows: TGTGCCAGCAGCCAGGGTGAGACCATATATTTT.

This clonotype was counted at least ten times. The chain uses TRBV7-9 and TRBJ1-4, with 9 bases that match TRBD1. Germline V CDR1 and CDR2: SEHNR, FQNEAQ (reference sequence). J gave up 10 bases and V 5 bases, and 8 bases lay outside the gene matches. The CDR3 sequence is 14 residues long. CDR3 region: CASSSLDRGGKLFF. The DNA for the CDR3 is TGTGCCAGCAGCAGCTTGGACAGGGGAGGAAAACTGTTTTTT.

This clonotype showed up many times. V is TRBV20-1 and J is TRBJ2-7; D possibly corresponds to TRBD2 (5 bases). The CDR3 consists of 14 residues. V dropped 6 bases and J dropped 1 base, with 16 bases sitting between them. The V gene's germline CDR1 is DFQATT and CDR2 SNEGSKA (reference sequence). In nucleotides, the CDR3 is TGCAGTGCCCGAGGGTCCTTGGGGTCCTACGAGCAGTACTTC. Translating gives CSARGSLGSYEQYF.

This clonotype was counted at least ten times. CDR3: CASSFQGGSPLHF. The CDR3 DNA follows: TGTGCCAGCAGCTTCCAGGGTGGGTCACCCCTCCACTTT. The V gene is TRBV11-2, the J gene TRBJ1-6; D perhaps matches TRBD1 (5 bases). Germline values: CDR1 SGHAT, CDR2 FQNNGV. The V gene lost 3 bases and the J gene lost 10 bases, with 10 bases spanning the gap. The CDR3 runs 13 residues.

By frequency in the sample, this clonotype is medium-sized. The CDR3 bases are TGTGCCAGCAGCTTAGGTGGGGACTACGAGCAGTACTTC. Its translation: CASSLGGDYEQYF. This rearrangement joins TRBV7-3 to TRBJ2-7; D ambiguous. Trimming stripped 2 bases from V and 3 bases from J, with 8 bases between. The germline gives CDR1 SGHTA, CDR2 FQGTGA. This CDR3 is 13 amino acids long.